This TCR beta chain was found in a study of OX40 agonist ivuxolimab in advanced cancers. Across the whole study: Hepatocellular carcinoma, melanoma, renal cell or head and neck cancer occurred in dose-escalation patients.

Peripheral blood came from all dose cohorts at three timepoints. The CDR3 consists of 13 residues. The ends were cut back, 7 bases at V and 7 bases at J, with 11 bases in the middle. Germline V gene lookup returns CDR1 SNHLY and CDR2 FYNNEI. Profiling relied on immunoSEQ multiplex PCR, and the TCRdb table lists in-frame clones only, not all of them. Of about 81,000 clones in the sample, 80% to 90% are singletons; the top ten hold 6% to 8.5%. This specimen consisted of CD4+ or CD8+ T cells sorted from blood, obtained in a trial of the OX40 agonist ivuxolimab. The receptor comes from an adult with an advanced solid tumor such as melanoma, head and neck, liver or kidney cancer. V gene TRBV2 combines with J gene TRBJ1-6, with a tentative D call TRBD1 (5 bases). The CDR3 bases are TGTGCCAGCAAAGGGACGGAAAATTCACCCCTCCACTTT. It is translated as CASKGTENSPLHF.